A single sample gave rise to the 30 T cell receptor beta chains below, sequenced in a study of T cells after yellow fever vaccination. One entry per CDR3 protein results from TCRdb running MiXCR on the 5' RACE reads. In the table there are around 590,000 distinct CDR3 sequences, roughly an eighth of which are singletons. The source was PBMCs, collected on the day of the yellow fever booster vaccination. The receptors shown here come from a man aged 25 to 40 who received the YFV17D yellow fever vaccine.

This clonotype has a handful of counts. This sequence joins TRBV6-5 and TRBJ2-7; no clear D gene. The CDR3 runs to 13 residues. The V gene lost 0 bases and the J gene lost 7 bases, with 10 bases spanning the gap. The germline CDR1 and CDR2 sequences are MNHEY and SVGAGI. The CDR3 coding sequence is TGTGCCAGCAGTTACTCGATGGGTGGAGAGCAGTACTTC. Its protein is CASSYSMGGEQYF.

The chain employs TRBV12-3 or TRBV12-4 and TRBJ2-7; 9 bases align to TRBD1. CDR3 length equals 13 residues. The CDR3 protein is CVRPGQGFNEQYF. DNA of the CDR3: TGTGTCCGACCCGGACAGGGGTTCAACGAGCAGTACTTC.

The chain joins TRBV7-8 to TRBJ2-5; unclear D gene. V was trimmed by 3 bases and J by 5 bases, leaving 10 bases between them. CDR3 size: 13 residues. Germline-derived CDR1 and CDR2 are SGHVS and FQNEAQ. The CDR3 here is CASSLTTRETQYF. The CDR3 bases are TGTGCCAGCAGCTTGACCACCCGGGAGACCCAGTACTTC.

V is TRBV20-1 and J is TRBJ2-5; TRBD1 or TRBD2 may be the D gene (5 bases each). This CDR3 comprises 13 residues. Germline CDR1 reads DFQATT; CDR2 reads SNEGSKA (reference sequence). The V gene lost 4 bases and the J gene lost 3 bases, with 12 bases spanning the gap. The CDR3 protein is CSAKRTQKETQYF. The CDR3 nucleotides are TGCAGTGCTAAGCGGACACAGAAAGAGACCCAGTACTTC.

This chain connects TRBV6-1 to TRBJ2-3; D uncertain. Germline CDR1 MNHNS, CDR2 SASEGT. The CDR3 length is 14 residues. Between the trimmed V and J ends, which lost 6 bases and 0 bases, there was a span of 10 bases. The CDR3 bases are TGTGCCAGCAGGGATAGGGCTAGCACAGATACGCAGTATTTT. Its protein is CASRDRASTDTQYF.

This clonotype was seen a few times. Here the CDR3 reads CASSLPLTDTQYF. The CDR3 bases are TGTGCCAGCAGCTTACCCCTGACAGATACGCAGTATTTT. This rearrangement joins TRBV7-2 to TRBJ2-3; D not resolved. Trimming removed 2 bases from V and 3 bases from J, with 6 bases in between. Germline V CDR1 and CDR2: SGHTA, FQGNSA. The CDR3 totals 13 residues.

V gene TRBV5-1 combines with J gene TRBJ2-1; D gene unclear. CDR1 is SGHRS, CDR2 YFSETQ, per germline. V was trimmed by 0 bases and J by 0 bases, leaving 4 bases between them. The length of the CDR3 is 14 residues. The chain's CDR3 is CASSLAFSYNEQFF. CDR3 coding DNA: TGCGCCAGCAGCTTGGCATTCTCCTACAATGAGCAGTTCTTC.

This clonotype was seen only a few times. CDR3 nucleotides: TGCAGCGTAGGGACAAAGAGGGCCAGGAACTATGGCTACACCTTC. Amino acid sequence: CSVGTKRARNYGYTF. The chain recombines TRBV29-1 with TRBJ1-2; a possible D gene is TRBD1 (6 bases). The CDR3 has 15 residues. CDR1 is SQVTM and CDR2 is ANQGSEA in the germline V gene. V was cut by 6 bases and J by 2 bases, with 19 bases left in between.

A few counts support this clonotype. V usage is TRBV25-1 and J usage is TRBJ2-6, with a possible D match to TRBD1 (6 bases). Germline values: CDR1 MGHDK, CDR2 SYGVNS. V lost 5 bases, J lost 2 bases, and 10 bases lay in between. This CDR3 region has 15 residues. The CDR3 loop is CASSLGATGANVLTF. CDR3 nucleotide sequence: TGTGCCAGCAGTTTGGGGGCTACTGGGGCCAACGTCCTGACTTTC.

The CDR3 sequence: CASSSGQAGLLETQYF. DNA for the CDR3: TGTGCCAGCAGCTCGGGACAAGCGGGATTATTAGAGACCCAGTACTTC. The chain has TRBV11-1 and TRBJ2-5; D might be TRBD2 (7 bases). Trimming left V 4 bases short and J 4 bases short, with 19 bases between. The CDR3 covers 16 residues. Germline V gene data show CDR1 as SGHAT and CDR2 as FQDESV (reference sequence).

The chain couples TRBV29-1 to TRBJ2-7; D is tentatively TRBD1 or TRBD2 (6 bases each). Germline V gene sequence: CDR1 SQVTM, CDR2 ANQGSEA. With 6 bases removed from V and 0 bases from J, the gap between germline ends came to 12 bases. This CDR3 is 13 amino acids long. The CDR3 here is CSVKGGSSYEQYF. The CDR3 bases are TGCAGCGTGAAGGGGGGTTCCTCCTACGAGCAGTACTTC.

This sequence joins TRBV6-5 and TRBJ1-4, with 7 bases fitting TRBD1. The CDR3 contains 15 residues. Looked up from germline, CDR1 is MNHEY and CDR2 is SVGAGI. The V gene end was trimmed by 1 base and the J gene end by 3 bases; junction bases not matched to a gene: 2. Written as DNA, the CDR3 is TGTGCCAGCAGTTACTGGGACAGACCTAATGAAAAACTGTTTTTT. Translating gives CASSYWDRPNEKLFF.

In its sample, this clonotype was seen a few times. The DNA for the CDR3 is TGTGCCAGTAGAGGGGTGGGATACAATGAGCAGTTCTTC. Protein product: CASRGVGYNEQFF. The chain has TRBV19 and TRBJ2-1; possible D gene TRBD1, 5 bases. CDR1 is LNHDA and CDR2 is SQIVND in the germline V gene (reference sequence). V was shortened by 6 bases and J by 4 bases, with 10 bases between the two germline ends. The CDR3 spans 13 residues.

V is TRBV20-1 and J is TRBJ2-1; D not certain. The CDR3 loop spans 12 amino acids. The V and J ends lost 6 bases and 1 base respectively, with 7 bases between them. From germline, CDR1 is DFQATT and CDR2 SNEGSKA (reference sequence). The CDR3 nucleotides are TGCAGTGCCCTGCAGTCCTACAATGAGCAGTTCTTC. It yields the protein CSALQSYNEQFF.

The rearrangement joins TRBV4-3 to TRBJ2-3; 10 bases match TRBD2. CDR1 and CDR2 (germline): LGHNA, YSLEER. Trimming cost V 0 bases and J 5 bases; bases outside gene matches: 17. The CDR3 loop spans 20 amino acids. DNA of the CDR3: TGCGCCAGCAGCCAAGACGTCTGGGGCGTAGCGGGAGGCTCGCGAGATACGCAGTATTTT. Residues: CASSQDVWGVAGGSRDTQYF.

This clonotype was counted many times. This chain links TRBV12-3 or TRBV12-4 with TRBJ1-2; D is perhaps TRBD1 (5 bases). V shed 6 bases and J shed 5 bases, with 10 bases lying between them. This CDR3 is 12 amino acids long. The CDR3 region is CASSRDYYGYTF. The CDR3 DNA reads TGTGCCAGCAGCAGGGACTATTATGGCTACACCTTC.

A few counts support this clonotype. The V call is TRBV15, the J call TRBJ1-2; the D gene is possibly TRBD1 (6 bases). Germline V lookup: CDR1 LNHNV, CDR2 YYDKDF (reference sequence). The CDR3 length is 14 residues. V shed 1 base and J shed 2 bases, with 8 bases lying between them. The CDR3: CATSRGTGNYGYTF. The CDR3 nucleotides read TGTGCCACCAGCAGAGGCACAGGGAACTATGGCTACACCTTC.

This rearrangement joins TRBV28 to TRBJ2-5, with 8 bases matching TRBD2. This CDR3 is 13 amino acids long. V was pared by 8 bases and J by 5 bases, with 7 bases of the junction left unmatched. From germline, CDR1 is MDHEN and CDR2 SYDVKM. CDR3 sequence reads: CASRSGSGETQYF. CDR3 nucleotides: TGTGCCAGCCGGAGCGGGAGTGGGGAGACCCAGTACTTC.

This clonotype was counted a few times. The chain recombines TRBV12-3 or TRBV12-4 with TRBJ2-5; possible D gene TRBD2, 7 bases. This CDR3 is 14 amino acids long. The ends were cut back, 7 bases at V and 5 bases at J, with 17 bases in the middle. CDR3 DNA: TGTGCCAGCAAGGGGGGGGGGAGTTTGGAGACCCAGTACTTC. This gives the protein CASKGGGSLETQYF.

This clonotype showed up just once. V and J are TRBV20-1 and TRBJ1-1, with D unresolved. Germline V gene data show CDR1 as DFQATT and CDR2 as SNEGSKA (reference sequence). The CDR3 is made up of 12 amino acids. The V and J ends lost 6 bases and 6 bases respectively, with 14 bases between them. The CDR3 nucleotides read TGCAGTGCCACCCCAACTATCGCTGAAGCTTTCTTT. This sequence encodes CSATPTIAEAFF.

This clonotype was picked up a small number of times. The chain recombines TRBV2 with TRBJ2-3, with TRBD2 matching over 10 bases. The germline gives CDR1 SNHLY, CDR2 FYNNEI. J was trimmed by 0 bases and V by 6 bases; bases with no gene match: 3. The CDR3 extends over 15 amino acids. The CDR3 coding sequence is TGTGCCAGCAGGCTAGCGGGAGTAAGCACAGATACGCAGTATTTT. It codes for CASRLAGVSTDTQYF.

The genes are TRBV5-1 and TRBJ1-4, with 8 bases identical to TRBD1. The ends lost 0 bases at V and 8 bases at J; junction bases unmatched: 6. The CDR3 is 15 residues long. Germline V gives CDR1 SGHRS, CDR2 YFSETQ. The CDR3 here is CASSLDGRGQEKLFF. In DNA form, the CDR3 reads TGCGCCAGCAGCTTGGATGGCAGGGGGCAAGAAAAACTGTTTTTT.

This clonotype was seen a few times. The chain links TRBV5-1 to TRBJ2-1; D possibly corresponds to TRBD1 (6 bases). The CDR3 extends over 15 amino acids. CDR1 is SGHRS, CDR2 YFSETQ, per germline. V was pared by 5 bases and J by 2 bases, with 14 bases between. The CDR3 DNA follows: TGCGCCAGCAGACCAACAGGGTTCCCCTACAATGAGCAGTTCTTC. Translation: CASRPTGFPYNEQFF. The full variable domain, with the rest looked up from reference TRBV5-1 and TRBJ2-1, is KAGVTQTPRYLIKTRGQQVTLSCSPISGHRSVSWYQQTPGQGLQFLFEYFSETQRNKGNFPGRFSGRQFSNSRSEMNVSTLELGDSALYLCASRPTGFPYNEQFFGPGTRLTVL.

This clonotype was observed a few times. The chain employs TRBV7-9 and TRBJ1-3; no reliable D call. Trimming left V 5 bases short and J 4 bases short, with 9 bases between. The CDR3 is 13 amino acids. CDR1 is SEHNR and CDR2 is FQNEAQ in the germline V gene (reference sequence). CDR3 DNA: TGTGCCAGCAGCGATAGAGGGGGAAACACCATATATTTT. Amino acids: CASSDRGGNTIYF.

The genes are TRBV4-3 and TRBJ2-3; possibly TRBD2 for D (6 bases). Germline CDR1 and CDR2: LGHNA and YSLEER. V lost 1 base and J 4 bases, leaving 18 bases between the germline ends. The CDR3 is 17 amino acids. CDR3 region: CASSQGGVADFPDTQYF. The CDR3 DNA reads as TGCGCCAGCAGCCAAGGAGGGGTAGCGGATTTCCCAGATACGCAGTATTTT.

This clonotype turned up a few times. The chain joins TRBV4-3 to TRBJ2-6, with D maybe TRBD1 (5 bases). Germline loops: CDR1 LGHNA, CDR2 YSLEER. The CDR3 runs 18 residues. The germline V and J ends were trimmed by 3 bases and 0 bases, with 15 bases remaining between them. In DNA form, the CDR3 reads TGCGCCAGCAGCCAGAAAATTGACAGCCCCTCTGGGGCCAACGTCCTGACTTTC. Its protein is CASSQKIDSPSGANVLTF.

This clonotype was counted only a few times. The genes are TRBV20-1 and TRBJ2-1; 14 nucleotides match TRBD2. The CDR3 has 15 residues. Germline V lookup: CDR1 DFQATT, CDR2 SNEGSKA (reference sequence). Trimming cost V 0 bases and J 10 bases; bases outside gene matches: 5. The CDR3 here is CSARDSGLAGEEQFF. The CDR3 DNA reads TGCAGTGCTAGAGATTCGGGACTAGCGGGAGAGGAGCAGTTCTTC.

This chain connects TRBV20-1 to TRBJ2-5, with D uncertain. CDR3 length equals 13 residues. In germline, CDR1 is DFQATT, CDR2 SNEGSKA (reference sequence). V shed 4 bases and J shed 2 bases, with 11 bases lying between them. CDR3 sequence reads: CSANSAAQETQYF. CDR3 bases: TGCAGTGCTAATTCGGCAGCACAAGAGACCCAGTACTTC.

The table lists this clonotype with a few counts. This chain links TRBV6-5 with TRBJ1-1; tentative D call: TRBD1 (5 bases). Germline loops: CDR1 MNHEY, CDR2 SVGAGI. CDR3 length: 13 residues. The V and J ends lost 0 bases and 5 bases respectively, with 7 bases between them. DNA for the CDR3: TGTGCCAGCAGTTACTCGGGGGGGACTGAAGCTTTCTTT. This gives the protein CASSYSGGTEAFF.

This clonotype was detected ten times or more. The V gene is TRBV15, the J gene TRBJ1-2; a possible D gene is TRBD1 (5 bases). The CDR3 contains 16 residues. Germline-derived CDR1 and CDR2 are LNHNV and YYDKDF (reference sequence). V was clipped by 0 bases and J by 5 bases, with 16 bases between them. As DNA, the CDR3 is TGTGCCACCAGCAGAGATCAGGGCGCCCGCGGGTATGGCTACACCTTC. Protein: CATSRDQGARGYGYTF.